The next 26 T cell receptor beta chains were all read from a single sample in a study of OX40 agonist ivuxolimab in advanced cancers. Data came from immunoSEQ multiplex PCR; TCRdb stores just in-frame clones and leaves some out. The sample lists nearly 20,000 clones, under 90% occurring once. The input for sequencing was CD4+ or CD8+ T cells sorted from blood, taken in a trial of the OX40 agonist ivuxolimab. The receptors derive from an adult with an advanced solid tumor such as melanoma, head and neck, liver or kidney cancer.

The J gene is TRBJ1-5, the V gene TRBV6-7, with 8 bases identical to TRBD1. TRBV6-7 is noted as an ORF with a role that remains uncertain. J was trimmed by 1 base and V by 2 bases; bases with no gene match: 13. This CDR3 has 19 residues. CDR3 amino acids: CASSYQTPPRGQSNQPQHF. DNA for the CDR3: TGTGCCAGCAGTTACCAAACACCCCCCAGGGGGCAGAGCAATCAGCCCCAGCATTTT.

As for this clone: Sequence at one end of the junction differs from germline and may be a read error. V usage is TRBV12-5 and J usage is TRBJ2-1, with D perhaps TRBD2 (6 bases). The CDR3 has 16 residues. In germline, CDR1 is LGHNT, CDR2 FRNRAP. The CDR3 coding sequence is TGTGCTAGTGGTTCGCCCCGGGACTCCCTCTACCATGAGCAGTTCTTC. Its protein product is CASGSPRDSLYHEQFF.

This clone was observed a single time. The chain joins TRBV27 to TRBJ2-7, with D perhaps TRBD2 (5 bases). The ends were cut back, 5 bases at V and 0 bases at J, with 8 bases in the middle. The CDR3 has 13 amino acids. The germline V gene has CDR1 MNHEY and CDR2 SMNVEV (reference sequence). The CDR3 DNA follows: TGTGCCAGCAGTAACGGGAACTCCTACGAGCAGTACTTC. It codes for CASSNGNSYEQYF.

The gene calls are TRBV6-1 and TRBJ2-2; TRBD2 agrees at 9 bases. V lost 8 bases to trimming and J lost 3 bases; unmatched junction nucleotides: 7. The CDR3 spans 15 residues. The germline gives CDR1 MNHNS, CDR2 SASEGT. CDR3 region: CASGEAGGYTGELFF. The CDR3 nucleotides read TGTGCCAGCGGGGAGGCGGGAGGGTACACCGGGGAGCTGTTTTTT.

The chain has TRBV5-4 and TRBJ2-2, with 13 nucleotides matching TRBD2. Germline CDR1 reads SGHNT; CDR2 reads YYREEE (reference sequence). V lost 4 bases and J lost 4; bases outside the gene matches: 7. This CDR3 has 17 amino acids. The CDR3 sequence is CASSQEGLAGPTGELFF. DNA of the CDR3: TGTGCCAGCAGCCAGGAGGGACTAGCGGGACCCACCGGGGAGCTGTTTTTT.

This clone came up once. The chain joins TRBV27 to TRBJ2-7; D unresolved. This CDR3 has 15 residues. In germline, CDR1 is MNHEY, CDR2 SMNVEV (reference sequence). V was cut by 4 bases and J by 6 bases, with 19 bases left in between. The CDR3 DNA reads as TGTGCCAGCAGTTGGGCCATGGGGTTCTCTGGCGAGCAGTACTTC. It yields the protein CASSWAMGFSGEQYF.

This clone was detected only a few times. V and J are TRBV6-1 and TRBJ2-5; weak D call: TRBD2 (5 bases). Germline CDR1 MNHNS, CDR2 SASEGT. The CDR3 runs to 15 residues. V shed 2 bases and J shed 2 bases, with 12 bases lying between them. The CDR3 nucleotides are TGTGCCAGCAGTGAACTCGCCGGGGAACAAGAGACCCAGTACTTC. Translating gives CASSELAGEQETQYF.

The chain employs TRBV10-1 and TRBJ1-1, with D possibly being TRBD1 (5 bases). V dropped 5 bases and J dropped 1 base, with 14 bases sitting between them. This CDR3 is 15 amino acids long. Germline V CDR1 and CDR2: WNHNN, SYGVQD (reference sequence). The CDR3 sequence is CASSFGDPKNTEAFF. The DNA of the CDR3 is TGCGCCAGCAGTTTCGGGGACCCAAAGAACACTGAAGCTTTCTTT.

The genes are TRBV18 and TRBJ2-1; no clear D. Germline CDR1 KGHSH, CDR2 LQKENI. This CDR3 comprises 11 residues. Trimming pared 6 bases from V and 11 bases from J, leaving 11 bases between. The DNA of the CDR3 is TGTGCCAGCTCCCCCGCGTCCCAGCAGTTCTTC. Translation gives CASSPASQQFF. Full variable domain (outside the CDR3, taken from reference TRBV18 and TRBJ2-1): NAGVMQNPRHLVRRRGQEARLRCSPMKGHSHVYWYRQLPEEGLKFMVYLQKENIIDESGMPKERFSAEFPKEGPSILRIQQVVRGDSAAYFCASSPASQQFFGPGTRLTVL.

V is TRBV21-1 and J is TRBJ1-2. TRBV21-1 is a known pseudogene. The CDR3 contains 15 residues. CDR3 region: CASSRTKTGNYGYTF. In nucleotides, the CDR3 is TGTGCCAGCAGCAGGACGAAGACGGGTAACTATGGCTACACCTTC.

The J gene is TRBJ2-1, the V gene TRBV27; 9 nucleotides line up with TRBD1. Germline V gene sequence: CDR1 MNHEY, CDR2 SMNVEV (reference sequence). CDR3 length: 17 amino acids. V was pared by 4 bases and J by 4 bases, with 11 bases of the junction left unmatched. The CDR3 sequence: CASSSRTGDILYNEQFF. CDR3 bases: TGTGCCAGCAGTTCAAGGACAGGGGACATTTTATACAATGAGCAGTTCTTC.

The chain couples TRBV11-2 to TRBJ2-1; no firm D call. CDR1 and CDR2 from the germline V gene are SGHAT and FQNNGV. Trimming stripped 7 bases from V and 7 bases from J, with 14 bases between. The CDR3 covers 13 residues. The CDR3 here is CASKYTGINEQFF. CDR3 sequence (DNA): TGTGCCAGCAAATACACTGGGATTAATGAGCAGTTCTTC.

The rearrangement joins TRBV28 to TRBJ2-1; 7 bases are a match to TRBD2. The CDR3 runs to 17 residues. V was pared by 8 bases and J by 6 bases, with 19 bases of the junction left unmatched. Germline V gene data show CDR1 as MDHEN and CDR2 as SYDVKM. The DNA of the CDR3 is TGTGCCAGCGTTCCTCCGGTGAGGTGGGGGGGATTCAATGAGCAGTTCTTC. Amino acids: CASVPPVRWGGFNEQFF. Looking up the rest from reference TRBV28 and TRBJ2-1 gives the full variable domain: DVKVTQSSRYLVKRTGEKVFLECVQDMDHENMFWYRQDPGLGLRLIYFSYDVKMKEKGDIPEGYSVSREKKERFSLILESASTNQTSMYLCASVPPVRWGGFNEQFFGPGTRLTVL.

The chain joins TRBV10-3 to TRBJ2-2; 9 bases agree with TRBD1. Trimming took 2 bases from V and 6 from J; bases not matched to a gene: 7. The length of the CDR3 is 16 residues. Per the germline V gene, CDR1 is ENHRY and CDR2 is SYGVKD. The CDR3 DNA follows: TGTGCCATCAGTGAGACAGGACAGGGGATGTCCGGGGAGCTGTTTTTT. Translating it yields CAISETGQGMSGELFF.

J is TRBJ2-7 and V is TRBV6-1; D unclear. The germline V gene has CDR1 MNHNS and CDR2 SASEGT. Trimming left V 3 bases short and J 3 bases short, with 15 bases between. The length of the CDR3 is 15 residues. The CDR3 DNA sequence: TGTGCCAGCAGTGAGGACCCAGGATTCTACTACGAGCAGTACTTC. Translation gives CASSEDPGFYYEQYF.

The genes are TRBV28 and TRBJ2-3; 10 nucleotides agree with TRBD2. Germline values: CDR1 MDHEN, CDR2 SYDVKM. CDR3 length: 15 amino acids. After removal of 6 bases from V and 5 bases from J, the junction contained 8 bases not matched to a gene. CDR3 bases: TGTGCCAGCAGGCCCCTAGCGGGAGTGAGAGATACGCAGTATTTT. Its translation: CASRPLAGVRDTQYF.

This sequence joins TRBV6-4 and TRBJ2-6, with D possibly being TRBD1 or TRBD2 (6 bases each). Trimming removed 0 bases from V and 4 bases from J, with 10 bases in between. Germline V gives CDR1 MRHNA, CDR2 SNTAGT. This CDR3 comprises 16 residues. Here the CDR3 DNA reads TGTGCCAGCAGTGACTCGGGGGGCGAAGGGGCCAACGTCCTGACTTTC. Its translation: CASSDSGGEGANVLTF.

The V call is TRBV30, the J call TRBJ1-1; 8 positions match TRBD1. Trimming removed 2 bases from V and 7 bases from J; junction bases left unmatched: 9. Germline V gene data show CDR1 as GTSNPN and CDR2 as SVGIG (reference sequence). The CDR3 consists of 14 residues. CDR3 coding DNA: TGTGCCTGGAGTATTACGGGACAGGCAAATGAAGCTTTCTTT. Translated: CAWSITGQANEAFF.

V gene TRBV6-5 combines with J gene TRBJ2-7, with D hard to call. V was clipped by 0 bases and J by 6 bases, with 12 bases between them. CDR1 is MNHEY and CDR2 is SVGAGI in the germline V gene. The CDR3 extends over 14 amino acids. The CDR3 nucleotides are TGTGCCAGCAGTTACTCGAATGGGCCGACCGAGCAGTACTTC. Protein product: CASSYSNGPTEQYF.

The chain is built from TRBV1 and TRBJ2-6. TRBV1 constitutes a pseudogene. CDR3 length: 17 residues. In DNA, the CDR3 is TGCACCAGCAGCCATAAGGGTTGCACAAAGCGGGCCAACGTCCTGACTTTC. Its translation: CTSSHKGCTKRANVLTF.

The V call is TRBV6-4, the J call TRBJ2-2, with D possibly matching TRBD2 (5 bases). The ends were cut back, 4 bases at V and 2 bases at J, with 8 bases in the middle. Germline CDR1 is MRHNA and CDR2 is SNTAGT. CDR3 length: 14 residues. DNA for the CDR3: TGTGCCAGCAGTGGAGGGTCAAACACCGGGGAGCTGTTTTTT. Translating gives CASSGGSNTGELFF.

This clone was detected only once. The chain links TRBV27 to TRBJ2-2; 7 bases are shared with TRBD2. This CDR3 contains 16 residues. The germline CDR1 and CDR2 sequences are MNHEY and SMNVEV (reference sequence). V shed 1 base and J 4 bases; nucleotides not matched to a gene: 6. CDR3 DNA: TGTGCCAGCAGTTTATGGACGGGAGGCGGCACCGGGGAGCTGTTTTTT. This gives the protein CASSLWTGGGTGELFF.

This chain joins TRBV6-1 and TRBJ1-1; D call uncertain. This CDR3 contains 16 residues. The V end lost 2 bases, the J end lost 1 base, and 14 bases lay between the germline ends. Germline CDR1 reads MNHNS; CDR2 reads SASEGT. CDR3 DNA: TGTGCCAGCAGTGAACCAGACCCAAGGGAGAACACTGAAGCTTTCTTT. Translating it yields CASSEPDPRENTEAFF.

This chain links TRBV7-2 with TRBJ2-2; maybe TRBD2 (5 bases). This CDR3 is built from 16 residues. Trimming took off 4 bases at V and 0 bases at J, with 12 bases between the two ends. Germline V lookup: CDR1 SGHTA, CDR2 FQGNSA. The CDR3 loop reads CASSSRGLANTGELFF. The CDR3 coding sequence is TGTGCCAGCAGCTCCCGGGGTCTCGCGAACACCGGGGAGCTGTTTTTT.

CDR3 loop: CASSLYPPSYEQYF. The CDR3 DNA is TGCGCCAGCAGCTTGTATCCTCCCTCCTACGAGCAGTACTTC. The chain carries TRBV5-1 and TRBJ2-7; D gene uncertain. From germline, CDR1 is SGHRS and CDR2 YFSETQ. Between the trimmed V and J ends, which lost 1 base and 0 bases, there was a span of 8 bases. The CDR3 is made up of 14 amino acids.

The chain uses TRBV30 and TRBJ2-7, with 9 bases aligning to TRBD1. The J segment lost 2 bases and the V segment lost 4 bases, leaving 6 bases of the junction unmatched. In germline, CDR1 is GTSNPN, CDR2 SVGIG (reference sequence). CDR3 length: 14 amino acids. The CDR3 region has the DNA TGTGCCTGGAATCCGGGACAGGGCACCTACGAGCAGTACTTC. This codes for CAWNPGQGTYEQYF.